This TCR beta chain was sequenced during a study of blood T cell repertoires in COVID-19. Germline V gene sequence: CDR1 GTSNPN, CDR2 SVGIG (reference sequence). V dropped 8 bases and J dropped 0; count of bases not matched to a gene: 6. This CDR3 is 13 amino acids long. Some clones are missing from TCRdb's copy, which holds only in-frame ones; the method was immunoSEQ multiplex PCR. The profile covers 310,000 or so clones, with roughly 86% appearing a single time and approximately 10% taken by the ten largest. The specimen sequenced was peripheral blood. The origin of this receptor is a young woman with COVID-19, enrolled during active disease. V is TRBV30 and J is TRBJ1-1, with 7 bases aligning to TRBD1. CDR3 protein: CARGQIMNTEAFF. As DNA, the CDR3 is TGTGCCAGGGGACAGATTATGAACACTGAAGCTTTCTTT.